This T cell receptor (beta chain) was sequenced in a study of blood T cell repertoires in COVID-19. Under the authors' procedure: Reference gene primer amplification yielded estimated nucleated cell counts. Generated by immunoSEQ multiplex PCR, the TCRdb table keeps only in-frame clones and is missing some. Clonal size and the V and J genes are those of that table, whereas D and trimming came from the DNA. The profile shows about 180,000 clones, around 77% of them singletons. Trimming took off 2 bases at V and 6 bases at J, with 16 bases between the two ends. The CDR3 consists of 15 residues. Per the germline V gene, CDR1 is MNHEY and CDR2 is SMNVEV (reference sequence).

The sequencing input was peripheral blood. The receptor was derived from a man in his 70s with active or convalescent COVID-19. V is TRBV27 and J is TRBJ1-1, with unresolved D. The CDR3 nucleotides read TGTGCCAGCAGTTTAGTTGGGTCCGGGGTCTCTGAAGCTTTCTTT. It translates to CASSLVGSGVSEAFF.